This T cell receptor (beta chain) was identified during a study of glioma-infiltrating T cells. Amplification of TCR alpha and beta CDR3 regions from RNA used iRepertoire nested multiplex PCR. For one-step reverse transcription and amplification, 100-400 ng of tissue mRNA or PBMC total RNA was used. Each CDR3 protein gets one entry after TCRdb re-called the multiplex PCR reads with MiXCR. The sample shows approximately 120,000 distinct CDR3 sequences, 20% to 25% of them seen only once. V lost 4 bases, J lost 1 base, and 8 bases lay in between. This CDR3 has 14 amino acids. Germline V CDR1 and CDR2: LGHDT, YNNKEL (reference sequence). This clonotype occurred a few times. The antigen remains unidentified. Overall study results and limits: Tissue-blood divergence was below expectation in non-neoplastic patients, above in gliomas. Only very few CDR3 sequences appeared in both tissue and blood.

The sequence derives from a human donor with low-grade glioma or glioblastoma, undergoing nonglioma brain surgery, or in good health (not recorded which). The chain joins TRBV3-1 to TRBJ2-1; the D is unclear. Sample: glioma tissue, nonneoplastic brain tissue, or PBMCs (not recorded which). The chain's CDR3 is CASSPPRSYNEQFF. The CDR3 nucleotides are TGTGCCAGCAGCCCACCACGGTCCTACAATGAGCAGTTCTTC.